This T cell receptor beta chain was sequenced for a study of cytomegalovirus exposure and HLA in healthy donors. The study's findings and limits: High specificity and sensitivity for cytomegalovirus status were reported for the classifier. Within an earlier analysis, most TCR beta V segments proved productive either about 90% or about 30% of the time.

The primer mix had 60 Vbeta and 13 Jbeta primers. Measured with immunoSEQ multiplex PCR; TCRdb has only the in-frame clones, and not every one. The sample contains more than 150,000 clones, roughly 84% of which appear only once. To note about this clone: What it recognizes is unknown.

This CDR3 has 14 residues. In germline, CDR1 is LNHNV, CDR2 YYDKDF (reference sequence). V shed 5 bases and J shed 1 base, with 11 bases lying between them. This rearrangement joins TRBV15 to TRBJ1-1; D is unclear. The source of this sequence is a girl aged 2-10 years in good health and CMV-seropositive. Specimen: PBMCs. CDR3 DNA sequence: TGTGCCACCAGCGATCGGTCGGGGAACACTGAAGCTTTCTTT. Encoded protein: CATSDRSGNTEAFF.